This is a list of T cell receptor beta chains from one sample in a study of cytomegalovirus exposure and HLA in healthy donors. Measured with immunoSEQ multiplex PCR; TCRdb has only the in-frame clones, and not every one. This table has fewer than 200,000 clones, 75% to 85% appearing once. The sequencing input was PBMCs. All receptors derive from a female donor in good health and CMV-seronegative. The CDR3 runs from the conserved cysteine through the conserved F or W. The D gene is left open where the match is weak. Part of the rows lack a size; the others show once, few, many or a class for expanded clones.

v_gene: TRBV12-5
abundance: -
j_gene: TRBJ2-2
d_gene: -
CDR3aa: CASGSTGLGELFF
CDR3nt: TGTGCTAGTGGTTCAACAGGGCTCGGGGAGCTGTTTTTT

v_gene: TRBV7-2
abundance: -
j_gene: TRBJ1-3
d_gene: TRBD1
CDR3aa: CASSEGQGGNTIYF
CDR3nt: TGTGCCAGCAGCGAGGGACAGGGGGGAAACACCATATATTTT

v_gene: TRBV5-1
abundance: -
j_gene: TRBJ1-4
d_gene: -
CDR3aa: CASNFGGQANEKLFF
CDR3nt: TGCGCCAGCAATTTCGGGGGGCAGGCTAATGAAAAACTGTTTTTT

v_gene: TRBV9
abundance: -
j_gene: TRBJ1-1
d_gene: -
CDR3aa: CASSIQGGSTEAFF
CDR3nt: TGTGCCAGCAGCATACAGGGTGGGAGCACTGAAGCTTTCTTT

v_gene: TRBV7-9
abundance: -
j_gene: TRBJ1-5
d_gene: -
CDR3aa: CASSLEGDRRSNQPQHF
CDR3nt: TGTGCCAGCAGCTTAGAGGGAGATCGCCGATCCAATCAGCCCCAGCATTTT

v_gene: TRBV5-6
abundance: -
j_gene: TRBJ1-2
d_gene: -
CDR3aa: CASSSTGNEANYGYTF
CDR3nt: TGTGCCAGCAGCTCCACAGGGAACGAAGCTAACTATGGCTACACCTTC

v_gene: TRBV18
abundance: once
j_gene: TRBJ2-7
d_gene: -
CDR3aa: CASSADRNYEQYF
CDR3nt: TGTGCCAGCTCAGCCGACAGGAACTACGAGCAGTACTTC

v_gene: TRBV7-2
abundance: -
j_gene: TRBJ1-1
d_gene: -
CDR3aa: CASSRGSNTEAFF
CDR3nt: TGTGCCAGCAGCCGCGGGTCGAACACTGAAGCTTTCTTT

v_gene: TRBV11-1
abundance: few
j_gene: TRBJ2-7
d_gene: TRBD1
CDR3aa: CASSLGTGGAYEQYF
CDR3nt: TGTGCCAGCAGCTTGGGGACAGGGGGCGCGTACGAGCAGTACTTC

v_gene: TRBV9
abundance: -
j_gene: TRBJ1-2
d_gene: TRBD1
CDR3aa: CASSAPSGQGTWYGYTF
CDR3nt: TGTGCCAGCAGCGCCCCTTCGGGACAGGGGACCTGGTATGGCTACACCTTC

v_gene: TRBV7-2
abundance: -
j_gene: TRBJ2-2
d_gene: -
CDR3aa: CASSVRGHANTGELFF
CDR3nt: TGTGCCAGCAGCGTCAGGGGACATGCGAACACCGGGGAGCTGTTTTTT

v_gene: TRBV29-1
abundance: -
j_gene: TRBJ1-2
d_gene: TRBD1
CDR3aa: CSGGTGGRGGYTF
CDR3nt: TGCAGCGGGGGGACAGGAGGGAGGGGAGGCTACACCTTC

v_gene: TRBV7-9
abundance: -
j_gene: TRBJ1-4
d_gene: -
CDR3aa: CASSPTATNEKLFF
CDR3nt: TGTGCCAGCAGTCCGACAGCTACTAATGAAAAACTGTTTTTT

v_gene: TRBV30
abundance: -
j_gene: TRBJ1-2
d_gene: TRBD1
CDR3aa: CAWSVRQGGGYTF
CDR3nt: TGTGCCTGGAGTGTCAGACAGGGAGGTGGCTACACCTTC

v_gene: TRBV4-3
abundance: -
j_gene: TRBJ2-4
d_gene: -
CDR3aa: CASSQEDLRAGSIQYF
CDR3nt: TGCGCCAGCAGCCAAGAGGATTTAAGGGCCGGGAGCATTCAGTACTTC

v_gene: TRBV9
abundance: -
j_gene: TRBJ1-1
d_gene: TRBD1
CDR3aa: CASSVGPTGGAEAFF
CDR3nt: TGTGCCAGCAGCGTAGGGCCCACAGGGGGTGCTGAAGCTTTCTTT

v_gene: TRBV27
abundance: -
j_gene: TRBJ2-7
d_gene: TRBD2
CDR3aa: CASSLWGVAGLAGLYEQYF
CDR3nt: TGTGCCAGCAGTTTATGGGGGGTTGCGGGACTAGCGGGCCTCTACGAGCAGTACTTC

v_gene: TRBV25-1
abundance: -
j_gene: TRBJ2-1
d_gene: TRBD2
CDR3aa: CASSESAGGLNEQFF
CDR3nt: TGTGCCAGCAGTGAATCAGCGGGAGGGCTCAATGAGCAGTTCTTC

v_gene: TRBV25-1
abundance: -
j_gene: TRBJ2-5
d_gene: TRBD2
CDR3aa: CASSGASGFAQETQYF
CDR3nt: TGTGCCAGCAGTGGTGCTAGCGGGTTTGCTCAAGAGACCCAGTACTTC

v_gene: TRBV7-9
abundance: -
j_gene: TRBJ1-6
d_gene: -
CDR3aa: CASSRGWDSPLHF
CDR3nt: TGTGCCAGCTCCAGAGGATGGGATTCACCCCTCCACTTT

v_gene: TRBV27
abundance: -
j_gene: TRBJ1-2
d_gene: -
CDR3aa: CASSSVGQNYGYTF
CDR3nt: TGTGCCAGCAGTTCAGTAGGACAGAACTATGGCTACACCTTC

v_gene: TRBV28
abundance: -
j_gene: TRBJ2-2
d_gene: TRBD2
CDR3aa: CASSFPSGSNTGELFF
CDR3nt: TGTGCCAGCAGTTTCCCTAGCGGGTCGAACACCGGGGAGCTGTTTTTT

v_gene: TRBV18
abundance: -
j_gene: TRBJ2-2
d_gene: TRBD1
CDR3aa: CASSQLIGTGGTGELFF
CDR3nt: TGTGCCAGCTCACAGCTAATCGGGACAGGGGGCACCGGGGAGCTGTTTTTT